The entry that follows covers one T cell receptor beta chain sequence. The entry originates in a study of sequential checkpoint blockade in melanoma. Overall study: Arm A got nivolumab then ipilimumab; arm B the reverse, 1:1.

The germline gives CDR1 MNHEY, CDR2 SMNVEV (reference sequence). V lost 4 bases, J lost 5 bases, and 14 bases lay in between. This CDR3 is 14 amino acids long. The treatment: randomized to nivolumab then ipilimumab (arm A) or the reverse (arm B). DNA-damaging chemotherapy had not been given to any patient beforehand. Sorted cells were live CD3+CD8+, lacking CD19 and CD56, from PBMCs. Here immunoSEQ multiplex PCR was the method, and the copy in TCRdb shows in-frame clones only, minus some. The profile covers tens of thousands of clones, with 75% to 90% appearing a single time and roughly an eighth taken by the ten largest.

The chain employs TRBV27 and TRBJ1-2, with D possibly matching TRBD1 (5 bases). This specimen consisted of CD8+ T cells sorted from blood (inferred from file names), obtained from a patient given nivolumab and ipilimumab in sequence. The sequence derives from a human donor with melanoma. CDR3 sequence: CASSYAGQGYGYTF. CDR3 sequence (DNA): TGTGCCAGCAGTTATGCAGGGCAAGGATATGGCTACACCTTC.